This T cell receptor (beta chain) appears in the sequencing data of a study of technical replicates of blood from a few donors. This CDR3 spans 14 amino acids. Germline lookup yields CDR1 MNHEY and CDR2 SMNVEV (reference sequence). V was clipped by 3 bases and J by 5 bases, with 13 bases between them. Clones were sequenced by immunoSEQ multiplex PCR, and TCRdb holds only the in-frame ones, with some missing. Among tens of thousands of clones, around 96% were seen once, and the ten largest hold about 0.41%. This clone was recorded only once. Sequencing was done on a sample of T cells isolated from PBMCs. V is TRBV27 and J is TRBJ1-1, with D perhaps TRBD1 (5 bases). The TCR sequence derives from a human donor in good health. CDR3 amino acids: CASSFRVISTEAFF. The CDR3, as DNA: TGTGCCAGCAGTTTCAGGGTGATTAGTACTGAAGCTTTCTTT.